The next 21 T cell receptor beta chains were all read from a single sample in a study of T cell responses to AZD1222 COVID-19 vaccine (dated by TCRdb to about 2021). The library was prepared using the immunoSEQ multiplex PCR assay. This immuneACCESS table, as held by TCRdb, lists in-frame sequences with V and J called but not all clones. Of the missing ones, under half trace to an unresolved V gene in checked studies; the others have no known cause. For this sample the table gives about 170,000 clones, of which 93% were detected only once. The biggest ten clones account for about 3.9% of the sample. What the time point label conveys for this sample: baseline before first vaccination. Sequences were derived from peripheral blood, sampled on day 0 of AZD1222 vaccination. These receptor sequences come from an adult in good health.

The rearrangement uses TRBV6-5 and TRBJ2-5; TRBD1 or TRBD2 may be the D gene (5 bases each). The germline gives CDR1 MNHEY, CDR2 SVGAGI. This CDR3 comprises 14 residues. V lost 0 bases and J lost 4, with 9 bases in between. The CDR3 region is CASSYSIGGETQYF. The CDR3 coding sequence is TGTGCCAGCAGTTACTCGATTGGGGGAGAGACCCAGTACTTC.

The chain recombines TRBV9 with TRBJ1-2; 9 bases agree with TRBD1. After removal of 4 bases from V and 5 bases from J, the junction contained 3 bases not matched to a gene. Germline loops: CDR1 SGDLS, CDR2 YYNGEE. The CDR3 sequence is 13 residues long. The CDR3 nucleotides are TGTGCCAGCAGCTCAGGACAGGGGTATGGCTACACCTTC. This encodes CASSSGQGYGYTF.

The genes are TRBV6-5 and TRBJ2-3; tentatively, D is TRBD1 or TRBD2 (5 bases each). V shed 7 bases and J shed 0 bases, with 11 bases lying between them. Germline V CDR1 and CDR2: MNHEY, SVGAGI. This CDR3 has 14 residues. The CDR3 loop reads CASTRGASTDTQYF. CDR3 nucleotides: TGTGCCAGCACGAGGGGAGCCAGCACAGATACGCAGTATTTT.

CDR3 coding DNA: TGTGCCAGCAGCTTAAAATTCGTCCCGGGACGATATTCTGGCTACACCTTC. This encodes CASSLKFVPGRYSGYTF. The genes are TRBV7-6 and TRBJ1-2; D is perhaps TRBD1 (5 bases). The CDR3 length is 17 residues. Trimming took 2 bases from V and 7 from J, leaving 23 bases between them. Germline V gene sequence: CDR1 SGHVS, CDR2 FNYEAQ.

V and J are TRBV27 and TRBJ1-2; 7 bases align to TRBD1. The germline V gene has CDR1 MNHEY and CDR2 SMNVEV (reference sequence). CDR3 length equals 13 residues. Losses at the gene ends were 5 bases for V and 7 bases for J; bases not matched to a gene: 7. The CDR3 DNA reads TGTGCCAGCAGTGGTGACAGGGTTGTTGGCTACACCTTC. It is translated as CASSGDRVVGYTF.

The chain joins TRBV14 to TRBJ1-2; D is perhaps TRBD1 (6 bases). V was clipped by 1 base and J by 6 bases, with 9 bases between them. The CDR3 is 13 amino acids. Germline loops: CDR1 SGHDN, CDR2 FVKESK. The CDR3 nucleotides read TGTGCCAGCAGCCAAGCCAGGACAGATGGCTACACCTTC. The encoded protein is CASSQARTDGYTF.

V and J are TRBV5-1 and TRBJ2-1; D is perhaps TRBD2 (6 bases). Germline CDR1 reads SGHRS; CDR2 reads YFSETQ. The V gene lost 2 bases and the J gene lost 2 bases, with 14 bases spanning the gap. The CDR3 loop spans 16 amino acids. The CDR3 DNA reads as TGCGCCAGCAGCTTTAGGACCGGGAGTCCCTACAATGAGCAGTTCTTC. It is translated as CASSFRTGSPYNEQFF. The variable domain in full, completed from reference TRBV5-1 and TRBJ2-1, reads KAGVTQTPRYLIKTRGQQVTLSCSPISGHRSVSWYQQTPGQGLQFLFEYFSETQRNKGNFPGRFSGRQFSNSRSEMNVSTLELGDSALYLCASSFRTGSPYNEQFFGPGTRLTVL.

V and J are TRBV28 and TRBJ1-4, with TRBD1 matching over 8 bases. The germline V gene has CDR1 MDHEN and CDR2 SYDVKM. V lost 3 bases to trimming and J lost 3 bases; unmatched junction nucleotides: 9. This CDR3 is built from 17 residues. CDR3 DNA: TGTGCCAGCAGTTTGGGACAGGACCCAAGGGCTAATGAAAAACTGTTTTTT. Translated, it gives CASSLGQDPRANEKLFF.

The rearrangement links TRBV3-1 (or the pseudogene TRBV3-2) to TRBJ1-2, with TRBD1 as a possible D gene (5 bases). With 2 bases removed from V and 2 bases from J, the gap between germline ends came to 9 bases. The CDR3 loop spans 14 amino acids. Germline lookup yields CDR1 LGHDT and CDR2 YNNKEL (reference sequence). CDR3 coding DNA: TGTGCCAGCAGCCAACAGGGCCTAAACTATGGCTACACCTTC. It codes for CASSQQGLNYGYTF.

The J gene is TRBJ1-2, the V gene TRBV11-3, with D hard to call. The CDR3 runs 14 residues. Trimming left V 4 bases short and J 2 bases short, with 11 bases between. CDR1 SGHNT and CDR2 YENEEA come from the germline V gene. Written as DNA, the CDR3 is TGTGCCAGCAGCTCCCCCGCGGCCAACTATGGCTACACCTTC. As protein: CASSSPAANYGYTF. The whole variable domain, remainder taken from reference TRBV11-3 and TRBJ1-2, is EAGVVQSPRYKIIEKKQPVAFWCNPISGHNTLYWYLQNLGQGPELLIRYENEEAVDDSQLPKDRFSAERLKGVDSTLKIQPAELGDSAVYLCASSSPAANYGYTFGSGTRLTVV.

The rearrangement links TRBV2 to TRBJ2-1; D might be TRBD1 (5 bases). Trimming removed 8 bases from V and 0 bases from J, with 14 bases in between. The CDR3 contains 15 residues. Per germline, CDR1 SNHLY and CDR2 FYNNEI. CDR3 DNA sequence: TGTGCCAGCCTAGACTTGGGGCACTCCTACAATGAGCAGTTCTTC. Its translation is CASLDLGHSYNEQFF.

The chain has TRBV27 and TRBJ2-7; no reliable D call. Germline lookup yields CDR1 MNHEY and CDR2 SMNVEV (reference sequence). CDR3 length: 13 residues. The V end lost 2 bases, the J end lost 0 bases, and 5 bases lay between the germline ends. CDR3 sequence: CASSLATSYEQYF. The DNA for the CDR3 is TGTGCCAGCAGTTTAGCAACCTCCTACGAGCAGTACTTC.

This clone was counted a single time. The rearrangement joins TRBV19 to TRBJ1-2; D not resolved. The V gene's germline CDR1 is LNHDA and CDR2 SQIVND (reference sequence). The length of the CDR3 is 16 residues. V dropped 4 bases and J dropped 1 base, with 16 bases sitting between them. CDR3 coding DNA: TGTGCCAGTAGTAACACGGACGCTGTCATTAACTATGGCTACACCTTC. Its protein is CASSNTDAVINYGYTF.

The chain is built from TRBV6-1 and TRBJ1-3; D is unresolved. V was shortened by 2 bases and J by 0 bases, with 8 bases between the two germline ends. This CDR3 is built from 15 residues. The germline gives CDR1 MNHNS, CDR2 SASEGT. The CDR3 sequence is CASSENGNSGNTIYF. CDR3 DNA: TGTGCCAGCAGTGAAAATGGGAACTCTGGAAACACCATATATTTT.

This clone showed up just once. J is TRBJ1-1 and V is TRBV6-4; 10 positions agree with TRBD1. Germline-derived CDR1 and CDR2 are MRHNA and SNTAGT. V lost 7 bases to trimming and J lost 4 bases; unmatched junction nucleotides: 9. There are 15 residues in the CDR3. The CDR3 region is CASKGRDRGSTEAFF. CDR3 DNA sequence: TGTGCCAGCAAAGGACGGGACAGGGGAAGCACTGAAGCTTTCTTT.

The chain couples TRBV15 to TRBJ2-5; TRBD1 or TRBD2 may be the D gene (5 bases each). The CDR3 covers 13 residues. V lost 5 bases, J lost 3 bases, and 10 bases lay in between. The germline CDR1 and CDR2 sequences are LNHNV and YYDKDF (reference sequence). This CDR3 is CATSLGTEETQYF. As DNA, the CDR3 is TGTGCCACCAGCTTGGGGACGGAAGAGACCCAGTACTTC.

DNA of the CDR3: TGTGCCAGCAGCTTATCGGGGGGGCTTTACGAGCAGTACTTC. Translating gives CASSLSGGLYEQYF. The chain links TRBV13 to TRBJ2-7; 8 positions match TRBD2. The CDR3 covers 14 residues. Germline V gives CDR1 PRHDT, CDR2 FYEKMQ (reference sequence). The trim removed 2 bases at V and 4 bases at J, leaving 4 bases unmatched.

This rearrangement joins TRBV29-1 to TRBJ1-4; D remains unclear. Trimming shortened V by 7 bases and J by 0 bases, and 6 bases separated the two germline ends. Germline V gene data show CDR1 as SQVTM and CDR2 as ANQGSEA. The CDR3 has 12 residues. The CDR3 coding sequence is TGCAGCGCATGGTCAACTAATGAAAAACTGTTTTTT. It translates to CSAWSTNEKLFF. Based on the CDR3 plus reference TRBV29-1 and TRBJ1-4, the full variable domain is SAVISQKPSRDICQRGTSLTIQCQVDSQVTMMFWYRQQPGQSLTLIATANQGSEATYESGFVIDKFPISRPNLTFSTLTVSNMSPEDSSIYLCSAWSTNEKLFFGSGTQLSVL.

The chain has TRBV7-9 and TRBJ1-3; D unclear. Trimming pared 2 bases from V and 0 bases from J, leaving 11 bases between. The CDR3 is 16 amino acids. Germline V gene lookup returns CDR1 SEHNR and CDR2 FQNEAQ (reference sequence). CDR3 sequence reads: CASSLRVGSSGNTIYF. Written as DNA, the CDR3 is TGTGCCAGCAGCTTAAGGGTCGGAAGCTCTGGAAACACCATATATTTT.

DNA for the CDR3: TGTGCCAGTAGTACCACTGGGGGGGTCTACGAGCAGTACTTC. Protein: CASSTTGGVYEQYF. The chain recombines TRBV19 with TRBJ2-7; 7 bases fit TRBD2. This CDR3 has 14 amino acids. Trimming at V came to 4 bases and at J to 3 bases, leaving 6 bases not matched to a gene. Germline CDR1 and CDR2: LNHDA and SQIVND (reference sequence).

J is TRBJ1-1 and V is TRBV7-9; D gene ambiguous. The CDR3 loop spans 13 amino acids. Trimming cost V 8 bases and J 6 bases, with 16 bases left between them. CDR1 SEHNR and CDR2 FQNEAQ come from the germline V gene (reference sequence). This chain's CDR3 is CASCLAGEAEAFF. DNA of the CDR3: TGTGCCAGCTGCCTGGCCGGTGAAGCTGAAGCTTTCTTT.